This T cell receptor beta chain was identified in a study of OX40 agonist ivuxolimab in advanced cancers. Study-level background: Six ivuxolimab dose levels, 0.01 to 10 mg/kg, were given intravenously every 2 weeks. At 65% to 90% male, the cohort had a mean age of about 55 years, ranging from roughly 20 to 90. Points from the study as a whole: Low normalized T-cell clonal expansion was additionally recorded for some nonresponders.

Comments on this clone: Its antigen is as yet unknown.

On cycle 4 day 1 and cycle 7 day 1, as well as at baseline, blood was sampled. The CDR3 is 12 residues long. Trimming took 8 bases from V and 2 from J; bases not matched to a gene: 1. The germline V gene has CDR1 LNHNV and CDR2 YYDKDF (reference sequence). Repertoires were generated with immunoSEQ multiplex PCR, while TCRdb's copy carries only in-frame clones and drops some. The sample consists of roughly 9,900 clones, around 79% of them appearing once. The chain employs TRBV15 and TRBJ1-2, with TRBD1 identical over 8 bases. The receptor comes from an adult with an advanced solid tumor such as melanoma, head and neck, liver or kidney cancer. Source: CD4+ or CD8+ T cells sorted from blood, taken in a trial of the OX40 agonist ivuxolimab. The CDR3 DNA sequence: TGTGCCACCGGACAGGGAAACTATGGCTACACCTTC. It specifies CATGQGNYGYTF.